This T cell receptor beta chain is drawn from a study of cytomegalovirus exposure and HLA in healthy donors (dated by TCRdb to 2016 to 2017). Study-level background: According to an earlier analysis of a few hundred of the donors, 150 million to 200 million T cells yielded 117 million unique TCR beta sequences and roughly 280 Gb of sequence data. Typing coverage differed by locus: A, B, C, DRB1 and DQB1 were typed in roughly 629-630 donors, DQA1 in 500 to 550, DPA1 in some 570, and DPB1 in approximately 450. An earlier analysis of approximately 630 of the donors applied high-throughput TCR beta sequencing to assess whether each TCR beta V gene segment acted as functional or pseudogenic. About 330 gigabases of sequencing data and about 92 million unique TCR sequences made up an early release that covered over 550 HLA-typed donors. Donor age, sex, ethnicity and CMV serostatus were compiled alongside the repertoire data. The genetic ancestry cluster associated with self-reported Caucasian donors included over 80% of the approximately 410 genotyped donors. The study aimed to test whether signatures of past pathogen exposure could be identified by cataloging public T cell receptors. Genome-wide SNP genotypes for about 55% of the roughly 670 donors were used in a later genetic analysis, which treated that subset as a discovery cohort. In addition to the first cohort of 666 subjects, a separate validation cohort of 100 to 150 different subjects was used. Rather than drawing on any new phenotypic data, the later analysis identified candidate immune exposures from TCR beta sequences and the way those sequences occurred across donors. Every repertoire in the discovery cohort had been generated on one and the same sequencing platform. In a later analysis, previously published TCR beta repertoires from some 640 donors were re-analyzed and high-resolution HLA genotyping was added so that TCR occurrence patterns could be studied. Using immunosequencing, the study profiled T cell repertoires from about 650 subjects and related those repertoires to cytomegalovirus serostatus. The study combined high-throughput TCR immunosequencing, statistical association of individual TCRs with disease status, and machine learning to predict cytomegalovirus infection status. Among some 400 genotyped donors of the cohort, an average of approximately 220,000 unique TCR beta nucleotide sequences was sequenced per donor, of which approximately 18% were non-productive. HLA typing included class I and class II loci at four-digit resolution. Because of strong linkage in the cohort, roughly five DR-DQ haplotypes were treated as single units for association and clustering.

As concerns this clone: The clone's antigen remains unknown. Base-call qualities are not available, and no considerably larger clone is one nucleotide away.

The paper as a whole reports these results and caveats: A group of highly shared sequence variants was considered likely to be a technical artifact of the sequencing pipeline. Assigning TCR associations to individual alleles was difficult when HLA alleles, especially DR and DQ, strongly co-occurred. Because some donors lacked HLA typing at each locus, the association tests relied only on the typed subset. The classifier was reported to diagnose cytomegalovirus status with high specificity and sensitivity in both the original and validation cohorts. Compared with the approximately 600-donor mean, donors in an Asian-associated ancestry cluster had fewer N-insertions in productive TCRs, according to a later genetic analysis. The study listed 150 to 200 TCR beta chains as associated with cytomegalovirus. In a later genetic analysis, a missense DCLRE1C variant was associated with V-gene and J-gene trimming of TCR beta chains, and the association was replicated in an independent cohort. The authors suggested that the approach could potentially be extended to other disease states and immunological phenotypes. Linkage disequilibrium might explain the correlated functional status among segregating V segments, but an unknown experimental factor could not be excluded. Across donors, most TCR sequences were observed very rarely, whereas some public TCRs were present in many individuals. In a later analysis, TCR association rates were found to vary across HLA loci, with the most associated TCRs seen for DRB1 alleles and the fewest for HLA-C alleles. Only TCR beta chains were sequenced in this cohort, and the absence of alpha or paired-chain data limited detectable features. CMV serostatus was the only immune exposure information available for the cohort. An earlier analysis of approximately 570 of the donors showed that most TCR beta V segments appeared in productive rearrangements either about 87% or about 30% of the time, which broadly matched IMGT annotations. Compared with equally common non-associated chains, HLA-associated TCR beta chains in a later analysis were more clonally expanded and had lower generation probabilities. The 87-base-pair reads could not distinguish some IMGT-functional V segments, including TRBV6-2 and TRBV6-3, so those segments were excluded. Sequencing depth was assumed to be roughly uniform across donors in the presence/absence analyses, though that assumption may not hold. The earlier analysis of some 540 of the donors excluded 15 to 20 rarely observed V segments, including chromosome 9 orphons, because counts were too low. In a later analysis, some 17,000 TCR beta sequences were associated with specific HLA alleles at a false discovery rate of 0.05. According to a later analysis, most CMV-associated TCR beta chains appeared to be HLA-restricted, and the HLA associations seemed to be driven largely by CMV exposure. A further reported finding was that TCR beta sequences accurately predicted the HLA-A and HLA-B alleles for most subjects in the first cohort. Several of the top co-occurrence clusters appeared to be linked to parvovirus B19, influenza, CMV and Epstein-Barr virus, according to a later analysis. A few of the identified cytomegalovirus-associated TCR beta chains were confirmed in vitro to be specific for cytomegalovirus antigens.

Relative to germline, V is 6 bases shorter and J is 0 bases shorter, with 12 bases between their ends. Counted from cysteine to phenylalanine, this CDR3 has 15 amino acids. Kept here is only the CDR3 DNA, which spans 45 bases and is read in frame from base 1. In the germline V gene, CDR1 corresponds to ENHRY and CDR2 to SYGVKD. The cohort was made up of approximately 700 healthy bone marrow donors. All cohort members were sampled while nominally healthy, although unrecorded immune exposures were likely present. The donor was CMV seronegative and belonged to the group of around 400 seronegative cohort members. A peripheral blood sample was provided by each donor, and peripheral blood mononuclear cells were used for TCR beta sequencing. Genomic DNA was extracted from the blood cell samples with the Qiagen DNeasy Blood Extraction Kit. The library was built by means of the immunoSEQ multiplex PCR assay. For the multiplex PCR, a mixture combining 60 forward primers for TCR Vbeta segments and 13 reverse primers for TCR Jbeta segments was used. Amplification of the CDR3 region of rearranged TCR beta genes was performed with a multiplex PCR assay on genomic DNA. The Illumina HiSeq System was used to sequence the amplified TCR beta libraries as 87-base-pair reads. In the source study's methods: Across the 670 or so repertoires, a later analysis counted tens of millions of unique TCR beta chains, 9.5 million to 13 million of which were shared by at least two donors. Raw reads were error-corrected and collapsed into unique sequences with a nearest-neighbor algorithm that merged closely related sequences to remove PCR and sequencing errors. V, D and J gene segments were assigned by aligning CDR3 sequences to IMGT reference sequences. Each retained sequence needed at least a six-nucleotide match to both a V gene segment and a J gene segment. A rearrangement counted as productive if the CDR3 had no stop codons and remained in frame with V and J, and every other rearrangement counted as non-productive. Following IMGT convention, CDR3 was defined as the stretch from the second conserved V-encoded cysteine up to the conserved J-encoded phenylalanine. In an earlier analysis of roughly 610 of the donors, sequences lacking an unambiguous match to a single V gene segment were excluded. In an earlier analysis of some 590 of the donors, a V segment was called functional when productive rearrangements were above 56.7%, and segregating when the standard deviation between donors exceeded 5%. A statistical classification framework was built for diagnosing cytomegalovirus status from the catalog of TCR beta chain sequences. A later analysis assigned V and J genes by comparing TCR nucleotide sequences with IMGT/GENE-DB human TR gene sequences. In a later analysis, CDR3 sequences and most-parsimonious VDJ recombination scenarios were assigned using the TCRdist pipeline. A later analysis defined each TCR beta chain by its CDR3 amino acid sequence plus V-gene family, and excluded reads lacking a unique V-gene family. To address suspected cross-contamination and a sequencing artifact, a later analysis removed a few hundred highly shared, low-generation-probability nucleotide sequences. In a later analysis, a clonal expansion index was calculated for each public chain from normalized within-repertoire ranks of inferred template counts. Generation probabilities in a later analysis came from a VDJ recombination model fitted to out-of-frame rearrangements, and those results were checked against IGoR. In a later analysis, hypergeometric tests were used to score TCR-TCR, TCR-HLA and TCR-CMV co-occurrence, with a repertoire-size bias correction applied to TCR pairs. In a later analysis, false discovery rates were estimated by permuting HLA or CMV assignments 20 times. A later analysis grouped co-occurring TCRs with DBSCAN, adding TCRdist sequence similarity when clustering within HLA-allele-positive subsets. For co-occurrence clustering, repertoires with fewer than 30,000 or more than 120,000 public chains were excluded, along with about five repertoires with anomalous nucleotide sharing. TCRdb retrieved this table from immuneACCESS and kept in-frame rearrangements only. Not all clones are present; in checked studies, unresolved V genes account for under half, and no reason is known for the remainder. V and J calls and clone size are as listed in that table; D and trimming were resolved from the DNA. A total of 140,000 to 150,000 clones appear in this sample, approximately 81% of them only once. Jointly, the top ten make up more than 2% of the sample.

Sequenced: PBMCs. This TCR was sampled from a boy aged 2 to 10 in good health and CMV-seronegative. This sequence uses TRBV10-3 and TRBJ2-1; no confident D gene assignment can be made. The DNA sequence reads TGTGCCATCAGGACACTCGCCAGCTCCTACAATGAGCAGTTCTTC. Translated, this is CAIRTLASSYNEQFF.